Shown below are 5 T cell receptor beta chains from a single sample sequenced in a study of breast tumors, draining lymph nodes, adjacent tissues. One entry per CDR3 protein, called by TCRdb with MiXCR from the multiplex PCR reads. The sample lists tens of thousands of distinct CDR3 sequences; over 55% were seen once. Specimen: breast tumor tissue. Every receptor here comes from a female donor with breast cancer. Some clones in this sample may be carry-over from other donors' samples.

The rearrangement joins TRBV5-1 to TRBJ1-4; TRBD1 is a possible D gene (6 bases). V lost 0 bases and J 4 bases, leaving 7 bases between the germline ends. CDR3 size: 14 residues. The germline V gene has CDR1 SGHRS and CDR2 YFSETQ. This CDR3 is CASSLGRGNEKLFF. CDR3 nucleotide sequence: TGCGCCAGCAGCTTGGGCAGGGGTAATGAAAAACTGTTTTTT.

The CDR3 reads CASSETGYEQYF. Here the CDR3 DNA reads TGTGCCAGCAGTGAGACAGGGTACGAGCAGTACTTC. The chain joins TRBV2 to TRBJ2-7, with 7 bases fitting TRBD1. The CDR3 is 12 residues long. With 3 bases clipped from V and 4 bases from J, the junction kept 0 bases outside the gene matches. Looked up from germline, CDR1 is SNHLY and CDR2 is FYNNEI. Complete variable domain (other parts from reference TRBV2 and TRBJ2-7): EPEVTQTPSHQVTQMGQEVILRCVPISNHLYFYWYRQILGQKVEFLVSFYNNEISEKSEIFDDQFSVERPDGSNFTLKIRSTKLEDSAMYFCASSETGYEQYFGPGTRLTVT.

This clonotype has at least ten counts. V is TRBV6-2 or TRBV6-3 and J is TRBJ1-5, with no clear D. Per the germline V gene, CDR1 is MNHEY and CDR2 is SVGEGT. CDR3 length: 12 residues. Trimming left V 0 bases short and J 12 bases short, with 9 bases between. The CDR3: CASSYSGMFQHF. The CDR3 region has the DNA TGTGCCAGCAGTTACTCTGGGATGTTCCAGCATTTT.

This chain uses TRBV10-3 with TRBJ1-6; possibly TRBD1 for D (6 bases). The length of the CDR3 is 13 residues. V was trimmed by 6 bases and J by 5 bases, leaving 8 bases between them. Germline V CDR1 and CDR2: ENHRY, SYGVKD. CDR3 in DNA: TGTGCCATCAGCCCAGGGGATAATTCACCCCTCCACTTT. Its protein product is CAISPGDNSPLHF.

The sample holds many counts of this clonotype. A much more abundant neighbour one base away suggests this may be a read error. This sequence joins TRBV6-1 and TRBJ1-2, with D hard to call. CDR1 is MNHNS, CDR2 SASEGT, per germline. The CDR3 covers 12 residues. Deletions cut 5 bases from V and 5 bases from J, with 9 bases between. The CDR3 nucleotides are TGTGCCAGCAGTCATCGGGCGTATGGCTACACCTTC. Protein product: CASSHRAYGYTF.